The source of this T cell receptor (beta chain) is a study of T cell changes during pregnancy in multiple sclerosis. Germline CDR1 reads LGHNA; CDR2 reads YSLEER. CDR3 length equals 16 residues. The trim removed 4 bases at V and 0 bases at J, leaving 6 bases unmatched. Using immunoSEQ multiplex PCR, the repertoire was profiled, and TCRdb retains in-frame clones only, with some absent. Of tens of thousands of clones detected, roughly 90% appear once; the ten largest clones hold over 0.25%. This specimen consisted of CD4+ T cells from peripheral blood mononuclear cells, obtained in the third trimester of pregnancy. This TCR was recovered from a female donor in good health, enrolled as a control in a pregnancy study. V gene TRBV4-3 combines with J gene TRBJ2-7; TRBD2 agrees at 10 bases. CDR3 region: CASSRIAGGVSYEQYF. As DNA, the CDR3 is TGCGCCAGCAGCCGAATAGCGGGGGGCGTCTCCTACGAGCAGTACTTC.